This TCR beta chain was observed in a study of response to subunit inactivated influenza vaccine. Whole-study findings and limits: Researchers suggested that each seasonal influenza vaccination recruits few new T cells.

MiXCR, run by TCRdb on the RT-PCR reads, gives a single entry per CDR3 protein. The table shows about half a million distinct CDR3 sequences, with approximately 7.6% occurring only once. A word on this clonotype: Its target is not known. A read error may account for a junction end that differs from germline.

Germline CDR1 reads MNHEY; CDR2 reads SMNVEV (reference sequence). The CDR3 is made up of 16 amino acids. The J gene is TRBJ2-2, the V gene TRBV27; the D gene is possibly TRBD2 (6 bases). The TCR originated in a man between 50 and 69 years old who received an inactivated influenza vaccine. The input for sequencing was PBMCs from blood, taken less than 30 months after vaccination. The CDR3 region is CSSSFSAGRRTGELFF. CDR3 DNA: TGTTCCAGCAGTTTTTCGGCGGGGCGCCGCACCGGGGAGCTGTTTTTT.